These T cell receptor beta chains were read from a single sample in a study of OX40 agonist ivuxolimab in advanced cancers. Produced via immunoSEQ multiplex PCR; TCRdb's table is partial and in-frame only. Here the sample spans 60,000 to 100,000 clones, approximately 80% being singletons. The sequencing here drew on CD4+ or CD8+ T cells sorted from blood, taken in a trial of the OX40 agonist ivuxolimab. Receptors originate from an adult with an advanced solid tumor such as melanoma, head and neck, liver or kidney cancer. CDR3s include the opening cysteine and the closing phenylalanine or tryptophan. Each record gives: CDR3 protein, CDR3 DNA, J gene, D gene, clone size, V gene. A D gene is named only where the DNA matches it firmly. Rows may omit the clone size; those that give it use once, few, many or a size class.

CASSYSGTDTQYF	TGTGCCAGCAGCTATAGCGGGACAGATACGCAGTATTTT	TRBJ2-3	TRBD2	few	TRBV5-4
CASSQGTALNTEAFF	TGCGCCAGCAGCCAAGGGACAGCTTTGAACACTGAAGCTTTCTTT	TRBJ1-1	TRBD1	.	TRBV5-1
CASSLGSMKGAGETQYF	TGTGCCAGCAGCTTAGGGTCAATGAAGGGGGCCGGAGAGACCCAGTACTTC	TRBJ2-5	TRBD1	once	TRBV11-2
CASNPQVETQYF	TGTGCCAGCAACCCTCAGGTAGAGACCCAGTACTTC	TRBJ2-5	.	.	TRBV2
CASSLVVRGAGTQYNEQFF	TGCGCCAGCAGCTTGGTCGTTAGGGGGGCAGGGACCCAATACAATGAGCAGTTCTTC	TRBJ2-1	.	.	TRBV5-1
CASALKGFNTEAFF	TGTGCCAGCGCCCTTAAAGGGTTTAACACTGAAGCTTTCTTT	TRBJ1-1	.	few	TRBV6-5
CAWSPLLNEAFF	TGTGCCTGGAGTCCGCTACTTAATGAAGCTTTCTTT	TRBJ1-1	.	few	TRBV30
CSARSGSGAFF	TGCAGTGCTAGGAGCGGGTCGGGCGCGTTCTTC	TRBJ2-1	.	.	TRBV20-1
CASSQLYGGGGKAFF	TGCGCCAGCAGCCAACTTTACGGGGGAGGGGGTAAAGCTTTCTTT	TRBJ1-1	.	.	TRBV4-3
CASSQDRSYEQYF	TGTGCCAGCTCACAAGACAGATCCTACGAGCAGTACTTC	TRBJ2-7	.	.	TRBV18
CAWSASGGPGNTIYF	TGTGCCTGGAGTGCATCAGGGGGACCTGGAAACACCATATATTTT	TRBJ1-3	TRBD1	.	TRBV30
CASSQDRNSNTGELFF	TGTGCCAGCAGCCAAGACAGGAATTCGAACACCGGGGAGCTGTTTTTT	TRBJ2-2	.	.	TRBV4-2
CSATTGSGYTF	TGCAGTGCTACCACAGGGAGTGGCTACACCTTC	TRBJ1-2	.	.	TRBV20-1
CASSIQGATDTQYF	TGTGCCAGTAGTATTCAGGGAGCAACAGATACGCAGTATTTT	TRBJ2-3	.	few	TRBV19
CASGLAPGTSGRYAYNEQFF	TGTGCTAGTGGTTTGGCACCAGGGACTAGCGGGAGATATGCCTACAATGAGCAGTTCTTC	TRBJ2-1	TRBD2	.	TRBV12-5